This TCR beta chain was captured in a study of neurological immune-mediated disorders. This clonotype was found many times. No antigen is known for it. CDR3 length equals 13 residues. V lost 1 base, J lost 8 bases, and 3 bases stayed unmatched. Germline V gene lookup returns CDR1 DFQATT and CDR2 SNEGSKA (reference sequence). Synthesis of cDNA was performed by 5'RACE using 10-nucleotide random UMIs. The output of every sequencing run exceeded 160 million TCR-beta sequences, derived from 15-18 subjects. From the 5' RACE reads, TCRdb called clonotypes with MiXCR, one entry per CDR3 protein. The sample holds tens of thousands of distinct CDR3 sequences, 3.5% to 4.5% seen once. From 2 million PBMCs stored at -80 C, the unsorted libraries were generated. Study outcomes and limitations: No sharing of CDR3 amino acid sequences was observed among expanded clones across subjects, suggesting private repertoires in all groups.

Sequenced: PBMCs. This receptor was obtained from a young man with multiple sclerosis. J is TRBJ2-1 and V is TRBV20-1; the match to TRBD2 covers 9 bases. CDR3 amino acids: CSARGLAGHEQFF. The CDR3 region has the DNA TGCAGTGCTAGAGGTCTAGCGGGGCATGAGCAGTTCTTC.